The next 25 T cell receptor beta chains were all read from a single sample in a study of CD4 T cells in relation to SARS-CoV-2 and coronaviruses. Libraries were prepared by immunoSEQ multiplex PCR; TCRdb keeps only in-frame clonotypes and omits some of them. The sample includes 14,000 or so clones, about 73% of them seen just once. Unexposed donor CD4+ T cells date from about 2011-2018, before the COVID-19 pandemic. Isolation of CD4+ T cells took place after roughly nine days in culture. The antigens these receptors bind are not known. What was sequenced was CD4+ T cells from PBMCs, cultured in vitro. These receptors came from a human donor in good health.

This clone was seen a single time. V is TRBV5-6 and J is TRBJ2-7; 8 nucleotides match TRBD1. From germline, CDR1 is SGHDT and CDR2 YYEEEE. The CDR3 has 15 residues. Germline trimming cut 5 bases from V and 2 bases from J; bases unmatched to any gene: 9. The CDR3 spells CASSSGQGRPYEQYF. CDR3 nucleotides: TGTGCCAGCAGTTCCGGACAGGGTCGCCCCTACGAGCAGTACTTC.

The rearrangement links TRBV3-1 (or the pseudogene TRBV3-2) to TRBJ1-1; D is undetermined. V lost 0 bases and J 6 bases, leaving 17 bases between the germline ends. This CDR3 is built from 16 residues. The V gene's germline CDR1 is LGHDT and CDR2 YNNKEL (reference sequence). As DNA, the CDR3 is TGTGCCAGCAGCCAAGATCATGAGCGAAATAGACCTGAAGCTTTCTTT. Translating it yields CASSQDHERNRPEAFF.

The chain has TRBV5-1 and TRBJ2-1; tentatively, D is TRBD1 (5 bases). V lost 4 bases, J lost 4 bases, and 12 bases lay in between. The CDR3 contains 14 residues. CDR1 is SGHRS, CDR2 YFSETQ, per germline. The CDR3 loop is CASSDDRVYNEQFF. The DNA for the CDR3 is TGCGCCAGCAGCGACGACAGAGTTTACAATGAGCAGTTCTTC.

For the CDR3, the DNA is TGTGCCAGCAGCCAATCGACAGGGTCCTACAATGAGCAGTTCTTC. Encoded protein: CASSQSTGSYNEQFF. V and J are TRBV3-1 (or the pseudogene TRBV3-2) and TRBJ2-1; 7 bases agree with TRBD1. Germline CDR1 reads LGHDT; CDR2 reads YNNKEL (reference sequence). The CDR3 runs to 15 residues. The ends lost 2 bases at V and 1 base at J; junction bases unmatched: 2.

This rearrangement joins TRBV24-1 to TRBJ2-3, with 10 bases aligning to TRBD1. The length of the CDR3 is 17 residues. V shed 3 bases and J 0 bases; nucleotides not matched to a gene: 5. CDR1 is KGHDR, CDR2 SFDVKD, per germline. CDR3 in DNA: TGTGCCACCAGTGATGGAGGGACAGGGGTTAGCACAGATACGCAGTATTTT. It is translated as CATSDGGTGVSTDTQYF.

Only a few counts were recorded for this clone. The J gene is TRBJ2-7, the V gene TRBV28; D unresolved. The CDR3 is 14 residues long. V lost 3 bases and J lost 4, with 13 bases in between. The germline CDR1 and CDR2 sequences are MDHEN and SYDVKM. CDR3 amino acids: CASSFSPQRYEQYF. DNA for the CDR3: TGTGCCAGCAGTTTCTCCCCCCAGAGATACGAGCAGTACTTC.

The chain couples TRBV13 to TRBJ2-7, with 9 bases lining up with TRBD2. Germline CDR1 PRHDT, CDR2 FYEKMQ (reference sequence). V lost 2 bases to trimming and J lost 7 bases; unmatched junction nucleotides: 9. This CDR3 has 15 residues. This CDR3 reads CASSLRGTSQGEQYF. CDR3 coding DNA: TGTGCCAGCAGCTTAAGGGGGACTAGCCAAGGAGAGCAGTACTTC.

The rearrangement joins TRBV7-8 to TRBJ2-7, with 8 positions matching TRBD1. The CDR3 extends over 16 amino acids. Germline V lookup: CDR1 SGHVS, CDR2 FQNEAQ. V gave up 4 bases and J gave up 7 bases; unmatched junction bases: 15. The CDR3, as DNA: TGTGCCAGCAGCTATACAGGGGGTGGGGCCAATGAGGAGCAGTACTTC. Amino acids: CASSYTGGGANEEQYF.

CDR3 nucleotide sequence: TGTGCCAGCGTTAATGTTGTTGAAGCTTTCTTT. Amino acid sequence: CASVNVVEAFF. This rearrangement joins TRBV28 to TRBJ1-1; D unclear. V lost 8 bases and J lost 7, with 11 bases in between. CDR3 size: 11 residues. Looked up from germline, CDR1 is MDHEN and CDR2 is SYDVKM.

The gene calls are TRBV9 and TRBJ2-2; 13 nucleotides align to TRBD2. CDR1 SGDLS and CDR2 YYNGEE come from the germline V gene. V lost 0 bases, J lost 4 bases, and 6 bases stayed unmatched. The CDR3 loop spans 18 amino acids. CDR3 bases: TGTGCCAGCAGCGTAGAACTAGCGGGAGGGCCGGGCACCGGGGAGCTGTTTTTT. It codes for CASSVELAGGPGTGELFF.

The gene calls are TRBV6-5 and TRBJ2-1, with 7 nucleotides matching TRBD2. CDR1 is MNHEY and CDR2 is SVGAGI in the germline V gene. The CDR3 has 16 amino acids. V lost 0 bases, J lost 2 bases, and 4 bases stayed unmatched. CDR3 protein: CASSYSPAGTYNEQFF. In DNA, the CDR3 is TGTGCCAGCAGTTACTCTCCAGCGGGAACCTACAATGAGCAGTTCTTC.

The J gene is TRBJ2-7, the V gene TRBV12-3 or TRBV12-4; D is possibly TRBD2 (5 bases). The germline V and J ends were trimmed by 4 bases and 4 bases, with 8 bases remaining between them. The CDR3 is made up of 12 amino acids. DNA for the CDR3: TGTGCCAGCAGTTCTATAGCGTACGAGCAGTACTTC. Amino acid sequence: CASSSIAYEQYF.

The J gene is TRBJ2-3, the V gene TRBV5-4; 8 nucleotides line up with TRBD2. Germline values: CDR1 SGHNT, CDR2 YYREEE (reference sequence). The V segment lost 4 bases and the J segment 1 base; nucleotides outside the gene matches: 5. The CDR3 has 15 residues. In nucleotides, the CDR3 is TGTGCCAGCAGCCCCGCAGCGGGGGGCACAGATACGCAGTATTTT. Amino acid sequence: CASSPAAGGTDTQYF.

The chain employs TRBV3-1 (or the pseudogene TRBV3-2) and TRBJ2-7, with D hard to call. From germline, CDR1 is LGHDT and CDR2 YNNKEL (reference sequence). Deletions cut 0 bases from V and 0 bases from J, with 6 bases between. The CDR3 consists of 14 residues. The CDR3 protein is CASSQDLVSYEQYF. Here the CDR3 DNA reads TGTGCCAGCAGCCAAGATTTGGTCTCCTACGAGCAGTACTTC.

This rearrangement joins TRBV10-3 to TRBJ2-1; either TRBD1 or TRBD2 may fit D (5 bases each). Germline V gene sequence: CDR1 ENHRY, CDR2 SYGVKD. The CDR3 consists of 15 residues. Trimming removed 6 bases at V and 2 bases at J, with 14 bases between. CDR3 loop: CAIRIGTEPYNEQFF. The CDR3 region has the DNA TGTGCCATCAGAATCGGGACGGAACCCTACAATGAGCAGTTCTTC.

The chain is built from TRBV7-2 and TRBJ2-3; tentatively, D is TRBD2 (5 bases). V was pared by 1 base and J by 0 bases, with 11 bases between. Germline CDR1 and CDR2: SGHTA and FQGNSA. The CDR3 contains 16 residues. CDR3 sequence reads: CASSLGTGSSTDTQYF. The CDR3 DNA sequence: TGTGCCAGCAGCTTAGGGACGGGGTCCAGCACAGATACGCAGTATTTT.

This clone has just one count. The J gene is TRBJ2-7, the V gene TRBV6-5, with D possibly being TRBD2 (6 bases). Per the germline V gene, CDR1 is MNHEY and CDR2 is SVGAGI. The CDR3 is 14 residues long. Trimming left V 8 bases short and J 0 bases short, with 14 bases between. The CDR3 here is CASGGTSSSYEQYF. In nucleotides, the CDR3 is TGTGCCAGCGGAGGAACTAGCAGCTCCTACGAGCAGTACTTC.

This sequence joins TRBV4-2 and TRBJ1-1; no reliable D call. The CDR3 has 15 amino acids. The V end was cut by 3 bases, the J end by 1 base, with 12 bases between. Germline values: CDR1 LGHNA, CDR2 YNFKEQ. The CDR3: CASSQDGRGNTEAFF. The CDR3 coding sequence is TGTGCCAGCAGCCAGGACGGACGGGGGAACACTGAAGCTTTCTTT.

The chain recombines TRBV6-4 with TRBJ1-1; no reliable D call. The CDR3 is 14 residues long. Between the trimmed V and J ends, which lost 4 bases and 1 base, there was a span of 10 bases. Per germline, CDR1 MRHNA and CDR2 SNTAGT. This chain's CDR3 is CASSVGFGNTEAFF. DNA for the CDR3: TGTGCCAGCAGTGTGGGGTTTGGGAACACTGAAGCTTTCTTT.

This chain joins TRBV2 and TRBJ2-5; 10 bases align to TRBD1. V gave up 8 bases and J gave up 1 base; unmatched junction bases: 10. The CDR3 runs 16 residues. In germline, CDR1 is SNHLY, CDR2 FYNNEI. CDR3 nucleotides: TGTGCCAGCGCGAGACGGACAGGGGGTTTCCAAGAGACCCAGTACTTC. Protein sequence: CASARRTGGFQETQYF.

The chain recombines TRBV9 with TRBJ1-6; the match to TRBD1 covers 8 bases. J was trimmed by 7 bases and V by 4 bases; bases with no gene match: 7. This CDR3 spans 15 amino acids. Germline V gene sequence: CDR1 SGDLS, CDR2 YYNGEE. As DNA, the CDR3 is TGTGCCAGCAGCCCTACCGGACAGGGCAATTCACCCCTCCACTTT. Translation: CASSPTGQGNSPLHF.

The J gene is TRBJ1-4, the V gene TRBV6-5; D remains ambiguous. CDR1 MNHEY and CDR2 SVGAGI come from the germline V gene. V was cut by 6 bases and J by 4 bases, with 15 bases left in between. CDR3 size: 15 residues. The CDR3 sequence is CASRVQRALNEKLFF. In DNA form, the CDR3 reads TGTGCCAGCAGGGTACAGCGAGCGCTTAATGAAAAACTGTTTTTT.

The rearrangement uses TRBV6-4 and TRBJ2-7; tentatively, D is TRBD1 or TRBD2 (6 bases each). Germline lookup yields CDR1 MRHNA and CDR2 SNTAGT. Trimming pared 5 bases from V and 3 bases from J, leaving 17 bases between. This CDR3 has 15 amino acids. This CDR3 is CASSREQGGIYEQYF. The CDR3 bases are TGTGCCAGCAGTAGAGAACAGGGAGGAATCTACGAGCAGTACTTC.

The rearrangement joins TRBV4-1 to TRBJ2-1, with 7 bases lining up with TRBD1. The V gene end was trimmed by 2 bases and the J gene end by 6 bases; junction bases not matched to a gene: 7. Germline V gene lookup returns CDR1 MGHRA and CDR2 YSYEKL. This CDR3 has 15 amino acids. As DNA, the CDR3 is TGCGCCAGCAGCCAAAAAATCGGGACAGTCAATGAGCAGTTCTTC. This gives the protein CASSQKIGTVNEQFF.

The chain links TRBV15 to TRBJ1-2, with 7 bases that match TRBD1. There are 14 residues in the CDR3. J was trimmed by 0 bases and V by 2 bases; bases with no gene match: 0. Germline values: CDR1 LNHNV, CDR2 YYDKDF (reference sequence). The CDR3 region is CATSRQGANYGYTF. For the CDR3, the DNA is TGTGCCACCAGCAGACAGGGGGCTAACTATGGCTACACCTTC.